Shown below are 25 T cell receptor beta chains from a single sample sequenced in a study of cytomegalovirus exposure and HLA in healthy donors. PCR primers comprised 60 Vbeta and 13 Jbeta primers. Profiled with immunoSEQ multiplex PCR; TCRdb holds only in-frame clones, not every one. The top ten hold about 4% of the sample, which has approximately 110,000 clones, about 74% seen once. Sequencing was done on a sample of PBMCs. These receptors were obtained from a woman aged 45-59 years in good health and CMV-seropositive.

As DNA, the CDR3 is TGTGCCAGCTCACCACGGCGGGATTATAATTCACCCCTCCACTTT. Translated, it gives CASSPRRDYNSPLHF. The genes are TRBV18 and TRBJ1-6; no clear D gene. Germline V gene sequence: CDR1 KGHSH, CDR2 LQKENI. Deletions cut 1 base from V and 4 bases from J, with 8 bases between. The CDR3 is 15 residues long.

CDR3 sequence reads: CASSLGREGLFLPTIYF. CDR3 nucleotides: TGTGCCAGCAGCCTGGGGAGAGAGGGTTTGTTTCTCCCCACCATATATTTT. The chain joins TRBV5-6 to TRBJ1-3; unclear D gene. Germline V gene data show CDR1 as SGHDT and CDR2 as YYEEEE. The length of the CDR3 is 17 residues. With 4 bases removed from V and 9 bases from J, the gap between germline ends came to 26 bases.

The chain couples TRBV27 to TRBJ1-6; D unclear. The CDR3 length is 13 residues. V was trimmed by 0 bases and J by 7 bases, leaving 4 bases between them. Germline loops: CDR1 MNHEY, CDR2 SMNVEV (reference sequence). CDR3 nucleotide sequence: TGTGCCAGCAGTTTATCCGGGAATTCACCCCTCCACTTT. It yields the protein CASSLSGNSPLHF.

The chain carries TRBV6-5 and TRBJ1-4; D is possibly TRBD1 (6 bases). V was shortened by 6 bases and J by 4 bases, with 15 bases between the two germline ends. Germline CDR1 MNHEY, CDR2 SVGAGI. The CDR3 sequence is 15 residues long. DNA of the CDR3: TGTGCCAGCAGCCTAACGACAGGACTTAATGAAAAACTGTTTTTT. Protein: CASSLTTGLNEKLFF.

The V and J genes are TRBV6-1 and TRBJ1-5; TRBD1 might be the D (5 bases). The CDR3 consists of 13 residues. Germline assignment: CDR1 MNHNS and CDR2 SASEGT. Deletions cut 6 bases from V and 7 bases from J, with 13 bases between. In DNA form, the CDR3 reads TGTGCCAGCAGGGGGGGAGGGTTCCAGCCCCAGCATTTT. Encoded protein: CASRGGGFQPQHF.

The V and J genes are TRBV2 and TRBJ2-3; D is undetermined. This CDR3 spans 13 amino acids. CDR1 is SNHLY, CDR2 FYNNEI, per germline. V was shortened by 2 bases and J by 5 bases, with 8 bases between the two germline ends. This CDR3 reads CASSERLRDTQYF. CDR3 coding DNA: TGTGCCAGCAGTGAACGCCTGAGAGATACGCAGTATTTT.

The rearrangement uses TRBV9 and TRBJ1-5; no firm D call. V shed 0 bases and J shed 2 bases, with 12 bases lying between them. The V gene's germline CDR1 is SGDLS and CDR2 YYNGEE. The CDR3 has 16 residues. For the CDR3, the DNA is TGTGCCAGCAGCGTAGGTTGGGAGGTAGGCAATCAGCCCCAGCATTTT. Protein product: CASSVGWEVGNQPQHF.

Written as DNA, the CDR3 is TGCGCCAGCAGCTTGGGGGACAGAAACACCGGGGAGCTGTTTTTT. Translated, it gives CASSLGDRNTGELFF. The J gene is TRBJ2-2, the V gene TRBV5-1; 7 bases agree with TRBD1. The V gene's germline CDR1 is SGHRS and CDR2 YFSETQ. V dropped 0 bases and J dropped 2; count of bases not matched to a gene: 1. The CDR3 is made up of 15 amino acids.

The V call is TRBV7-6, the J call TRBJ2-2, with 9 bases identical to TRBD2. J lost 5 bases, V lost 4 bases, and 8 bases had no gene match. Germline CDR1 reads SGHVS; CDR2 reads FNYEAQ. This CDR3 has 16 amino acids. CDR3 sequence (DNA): TGTGCCAGCAGCTCCACCCCAGCGGGGGGAACCGGGGAGCTGTTTTTT. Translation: CASSSTPAGGTGELFF.

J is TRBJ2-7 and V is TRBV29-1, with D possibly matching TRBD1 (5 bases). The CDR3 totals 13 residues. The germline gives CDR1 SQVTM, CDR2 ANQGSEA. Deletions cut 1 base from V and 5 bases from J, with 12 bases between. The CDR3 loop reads CSVEGQTLNEQYF. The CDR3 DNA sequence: TGCAGCGTTGAAGGACAGACCCTCAACGAGCAGTACTTC.

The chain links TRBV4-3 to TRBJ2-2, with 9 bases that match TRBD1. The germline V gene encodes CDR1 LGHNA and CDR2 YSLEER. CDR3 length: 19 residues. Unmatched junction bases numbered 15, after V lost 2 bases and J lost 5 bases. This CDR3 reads CASSQPGTGSPPRTGELFF. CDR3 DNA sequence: TGCGCCAGCAGCCAACCCGGGACAGGGAGTCCCCCGAGGACCGGGGAGCTGTTTTTT.

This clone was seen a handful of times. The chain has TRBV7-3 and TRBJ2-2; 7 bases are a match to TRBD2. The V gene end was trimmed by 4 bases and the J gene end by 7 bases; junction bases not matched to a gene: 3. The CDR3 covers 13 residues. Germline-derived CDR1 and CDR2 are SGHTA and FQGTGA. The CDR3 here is CASSSTSDGELFF. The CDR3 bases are TGTGCCAGCAGCTCAACTAGCGACGGGGAGCTGTTTTTT.

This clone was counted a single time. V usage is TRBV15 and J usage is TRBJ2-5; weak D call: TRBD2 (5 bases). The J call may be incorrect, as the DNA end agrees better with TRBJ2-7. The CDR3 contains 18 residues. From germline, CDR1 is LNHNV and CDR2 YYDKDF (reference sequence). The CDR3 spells CATSRVPRNLAITYEQYF. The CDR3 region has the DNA TGTGCCACCAGCAGAGTGCCGCGAAATTTAGCGATTACCTACGAGCAGTACTTC.

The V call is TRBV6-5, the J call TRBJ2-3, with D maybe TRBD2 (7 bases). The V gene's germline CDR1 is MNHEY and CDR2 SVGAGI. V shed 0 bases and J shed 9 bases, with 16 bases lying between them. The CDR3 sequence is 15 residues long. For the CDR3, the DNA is TGTGCCAGCAGTTACTCAGGGAGGGCCAGGGGCACGCAGTATTTT. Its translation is CASSYSGRARGTQYF.

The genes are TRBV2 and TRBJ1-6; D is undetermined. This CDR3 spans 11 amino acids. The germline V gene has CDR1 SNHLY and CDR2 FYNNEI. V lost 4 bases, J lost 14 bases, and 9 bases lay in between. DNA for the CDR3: TGTGCCAGCAGTGGACATTTGGCCCTCCACTTT. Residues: CASSGHLALHF.

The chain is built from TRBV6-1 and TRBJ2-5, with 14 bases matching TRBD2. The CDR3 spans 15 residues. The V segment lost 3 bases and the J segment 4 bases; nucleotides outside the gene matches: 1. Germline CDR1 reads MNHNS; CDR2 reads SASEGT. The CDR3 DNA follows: TGTGCCAGCAGTGACGGGACTAGCGGGGGAGAGACCCAGTACTTC. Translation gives CASSDGTSGGETQYF.

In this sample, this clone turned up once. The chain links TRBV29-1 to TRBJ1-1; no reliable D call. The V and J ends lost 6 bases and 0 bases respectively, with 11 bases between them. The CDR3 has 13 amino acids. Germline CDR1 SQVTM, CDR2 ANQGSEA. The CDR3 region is CSVKQVMNTEAFF. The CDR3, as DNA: TGCAGCGTGAAGCAGGTCATGAACACTGAAGCTTTCTTT.

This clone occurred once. The CDR3 here is CAIGQRDRMSEGYTF. In DNA, the CDR3 is TGTGCCATCGGCCAACGGGACAGAATGTCTGAGGGCTACACCTTC. The J gene is TRBJ1-2, the V gene TRBV10-3; 7 positions match TRBD1. Germline CDR1 is ENHRY and CDR2 is SYGVKD. This CDR3 is built from 15 residues. The junction had 17 bases not matched to a gene; V was cut back by 8 bases and J by 8 bases.

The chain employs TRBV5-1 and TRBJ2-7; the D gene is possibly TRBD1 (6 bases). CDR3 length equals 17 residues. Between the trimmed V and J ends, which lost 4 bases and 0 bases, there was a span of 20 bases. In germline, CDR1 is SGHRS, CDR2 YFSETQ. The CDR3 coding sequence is TGCGCCAGCAGCGGGGACAAAAAGACAGAGGGCTCCTACGAGCAGTACTTC. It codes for CASSGDKKTEGSYEQYF.

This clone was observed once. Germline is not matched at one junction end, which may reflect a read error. The CDR3 nucleotides read TGTGCCAGCAGTTTACTAGCTAGCGGGGGAGGAGCGTTC. It is translated as CASSLLASGGGAF. This chain uses TRBV28 with TRBJ2-7; 10 bases are a match to TRBD2. Germline assignment: CDR1 MDHEN and CDR2 SYDVKM. The CDR3 length is 13 residues.

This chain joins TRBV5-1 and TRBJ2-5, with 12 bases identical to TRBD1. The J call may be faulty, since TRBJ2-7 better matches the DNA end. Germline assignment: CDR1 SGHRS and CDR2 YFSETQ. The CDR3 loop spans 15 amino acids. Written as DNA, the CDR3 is TGCGCCAGCAGCTTGGAGGGACAGGGGGCCAACGAGCAGTACTTC. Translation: CASSLEGQGANEQYF.

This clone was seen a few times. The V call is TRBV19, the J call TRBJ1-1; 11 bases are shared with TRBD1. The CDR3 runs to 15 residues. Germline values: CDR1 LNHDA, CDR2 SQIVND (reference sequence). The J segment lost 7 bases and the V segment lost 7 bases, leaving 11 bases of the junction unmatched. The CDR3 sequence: CASTRAGQGVFEAFF. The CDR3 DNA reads TGTGCCAGTACCAGAGCGGGACAGGGGGTTTTTGAAGCTTTCTTT.

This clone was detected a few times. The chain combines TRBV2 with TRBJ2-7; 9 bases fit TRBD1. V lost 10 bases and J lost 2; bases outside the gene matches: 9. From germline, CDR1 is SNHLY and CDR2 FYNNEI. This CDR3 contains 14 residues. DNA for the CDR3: TGTGCCACCACGGCGAGGACAGGGGCCTACGAGCAGTACTTC. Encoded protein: CATTARTGAYEQYF.

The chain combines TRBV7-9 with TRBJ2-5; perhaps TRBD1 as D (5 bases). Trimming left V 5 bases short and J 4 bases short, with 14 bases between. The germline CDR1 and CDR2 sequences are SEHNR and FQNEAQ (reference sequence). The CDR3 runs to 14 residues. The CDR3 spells CASSAGYQGETQYF. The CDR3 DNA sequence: TGTGCCAGCAGCGCAGGGTATCAGGGAGAGACCCAGTACTTC. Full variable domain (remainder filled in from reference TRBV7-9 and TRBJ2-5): DTGVSQNPRHKITKRGQNVTFRCDPISEHNRLYWYRQTLGQGPEFLTYFQNEAQLEKSRLLSDRFSAERPKGSFSTLEIQRTEQGDSAMYLCASSAGYQGETQYFGPGTRLLVL.

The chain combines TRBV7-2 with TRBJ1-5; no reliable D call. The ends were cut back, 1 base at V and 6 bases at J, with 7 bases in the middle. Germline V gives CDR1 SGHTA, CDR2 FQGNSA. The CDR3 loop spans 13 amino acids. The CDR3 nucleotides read TGTGCCAGCAGCTTAGGTGAGGGTCAGCCCCAGCATTTT. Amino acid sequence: CASSLGEGQPQHF.